Below are 12 T cell receptor beta chains sequenced from a single sample in a study of brain metastases from non-small cell lung cancer. Profiled with immunoSEQ multiplex PCR; TCRdb holds only in-frame clones, not every one. The table has 1,600 or so clones, over 90% seen once; the top ten hold 2% to 2.5%. Sequenced input: tissue from a brain metastasis. Source of these receptors: a donor aged 40 or over with non-small cell lung cancer.

This chain links TRBV18 with TRBJ2-4; 14 positions agree with TRBD2. The germline V gene has CDR1 KGHSH and CDR2 LQKENI. J was trimmed by 6 bases and V by 4 bases; bases with no gene match: 8. This CDR3 spans 17 amino acids. The CDR3 DNA reads as TGTGCCAGCTCACTGAAAGGACTAGCGGGGGGCCTAAACATTCAGTACTTC. This gives the protein CASSLKGLAGGLNIQYF.

As for this clone: At one boundary the junction diverges from the germline segment, which might be a read error. This chain links TRBV5-1 with TRBJ2-7; a possible D gene is TRBD2 (6 bases). The CDR3 spans 16 residues. CDR1 is SGHRS, CDR2 YFSETQ, per germline. The CDR3 DNA reads TGCGCCAGCAGCCCTGGCGGGGCAGGGATACTCTACGAGCGGTACTTC. It codes for CASSPGGAGILYERYF.

This rearrangement joins TRBV5-4 to TRBJ1-2; no clear D. There are 11 residues in the CDR3. Trimming shortened V by 3 bases and J by 7 bases, and 7 bases separated the two germline ends. The germline CDR1 and CDR2 sequences are SGHNT and YYREEE (reference sequence). The CDR3, as DNA: TGTGCCAGCAGCTATTTGGGTGGCTACACCTTC. Protein: CASSYLGGYTF.

The chain couples TRBV10-1 to TRBJ1-3; D is perhaps TRBD1 (5 bases). The germline V gene encodes CDR1 WNHNN and CDR2 SYGVQD (reference sequence). This CDR3 comprises 10 residues. Trimming stripped 5 bases from V and 13 bases from J, with 9 bases between. In DNA, the CDR3 is TGCGCCAGCAGTCCCGGGGGTATATATTTT. Translation: CASSPGGIYF.

The V call is TRBV29-1, the J call TRBJ1-2, with D perhaps matching TRBD1 (6 bases). The germline V and J ends were trimmed by 6 bases and 5 bases, with 13 bases remaining between them. The CDR3 is 12 residues long. CDR1 is SQVTM and CDR2 is ANQGSEA in the germline V gene. In DNA form, the CDR3 reads TGCAGCGTACCCACAGGGTATTATGGCTACACCTTC. It translates to CSVPTGYYGYTF.

The chain uses TRBV14 and TRBJ2-5, with 9 nucleotides matching TRBD2. J was trimmed by 3 bases and V by 4 bases; bases with no gene match: 6. This CDR3 has 15 amino acids. The V gene's germline CDR1 is SGHDN and CDR2 FVKESK. CDR3 region: CASSLGTSLEETQYF. The DNA of the CDR3 is TGTGCCAGCAGCCTCGGGACTAGCCTTGAAGAGACCCAGTACTTC.

This clone appeared a single time. This same CDR3 is encoded by further DNA sequences in the sample. This sequence joins TRBV27 and TRBJ1-6, with a possible D match to TRBD1 (5 bases). Trimming pared 2 bases from V and 5 bases from J, leaving 22 bases between. The CDR3 sequence is 19 residues long. The germline CDR1 and CDR2 sequences are MNHEY and SMNVEV (reference sequence). The CDR3 protein is CASSLIYSLLGPDNSPLHF. CDR3 DNA: TGTGCCAGCAGTTTAATTTACAGCCTTTTGGGACCGGATAATTCACCCCTCCACTTT.

The CDR3 DNA sequence: TGTGCCAGCAGCTTATGGGGCGAGAGCAATCAGCCCCAGCATTTT. Translation gives CASSLWGESNQPQHF. The chain employs TRBV7-8 and TRBJ1-5; possibly TRBD1 for D (5 bases). Germline V gene data show CDR1 as SGHVS and CDR2 as FQNEAQ. Trimming pared 2 bases from V and 1 base from J, leaving 9 bases between. This CDR3 has 15 amino acids.

V and J are TRBV7-9 and TRBJ1-2; 7 positions agree with TRBD1. V gave up 5 bases and J gave up 5 bases; unmatched junction bases: 11. The CDR3 runs 15 residues. The germline CDR1 and CDR2 sequences are SEHNR and FQNEAQ (reference sequence). CDR3 loop: CASSPRDRAGYGYTF. CDR3 DNA: TGTGCCAGCAGCCCAAGAGACAGGGCCGGATATGGCTACACCTTC. Together with reference TRBV7-9 and TRBJ1-2, the CDR3 gives the full variable domain: DTGVSQNPRHKITKRGQNVTFRCDPISEHNRLYWYRQTLGQGPEFLTYFQNEAQLEKSRLLSDRFSAERPKGSFSTLEIQRTEQGDSAMYLCASSPRDRAGYGYTFGSGTRLTVV.

The V gene is TRBV10-2, the J gene TRBJ1-3, with D possibly matching TRBD1 (6 bases). Germline-derived CDR1 and CDR2 are WSHSY and SAAADI. The CDR3 runs 14 residues. Deletions cut 5 bases from V and 1 base from J, with 9 bases between. CDR3 DNA sequence: TGCGCCAGCAGTCTACAGGGATCTGGAAACACCATATATTTT. Amino acids: CASSLQGSGNTIYF.

Notes on this clone: Relative to the germline gene, one junction end is altered; a read error may explain this. The chain recombines TRBV7-9 with TRBJ1-6; 7 bases agree with TRBD1. Per germline, CDR1 SEHNR and CDR2 FQNEAQ (reference sequence). The CDR3 is 15 amino acids. CDR3 coding DNA: TGTGCCAGCAGCTTAGTGGACAGGAGGAATTCACCCCTCTACTTT. Translating gives CASSLVDRRNSPLYF.

Comment on this clone: Different DNA sequences within this sample yield the same CDR3. This chain connects TRBV15 to TRBJ1-1, with D possibly being TRBD1 (6 bases). Germline CDR1 and CDR2: LNHNV and YYDKDF (reference sequence). Between the trimmed V and J ends, which lost 5 bases and 1 base, there was a span of 11 bases. The CDR3 length is 14 residues. CDR3: CATSGRTANTEAFF. CDR3 DNA sequence: TGTGCCACCAGCGGACGGACAGCGAACACTGAAGCTTTCTTT.